The next 24 T cell receptor beta chains were all read from a single sample in a study of cytomegalovirus exposure and HLA in healthy donors. PCR was performed using 60 Vbeta and 13 Jbeta primers. Here immunoSEQ multiplex PCR was the method, and the copy in TCRdb shows in-frame clones only, minus some. The sample carries 250,000 to 350,000 clones, about 80% recorded once. Sequencing was performed on PBMCs. The receptor source for this set is a girl aged 2-9 years in good health and CMV-seronegative.

The chain joins TRBV7-3 to TRBJ1-1; a possible D gene is TRBD1 (6 bases). Germline assignment: CDR1 SGHTA and CDR2 FQGTGA. CDR3 size: 15 residues. The V gene lost 4 bases and the J gene lost 3 bases, with 15 bases spanning the gap. The CDR3 protein is CASSSPSGVHTEAFF. Here the CDR3 DNA reads TGTGCCAGCAGCTCACCATCAGGGGTTCACACTGAAGCTTTCTTT.

The chain couples TRBV15 to TRBJ2-1; no firm D call. This CDR3 is built from 15 residues. Trimming took off 2 bases at V and 6 bases at J, with 14 bases between the two ends. Germline loops: CDR1 LNHNV, CDR2 YYDKDF (reference sequence). CDR3 residues: CATSRSGAPTNEQFF. The CDR3 coding sequence is TGTGCCACCAGCAGATCCGGAGCTCCAACCAATGAGCAGTTCTTC.

V usage is TRBV7-9 and J usage is TRBJ1-2, with unresolved D. Deletions cut 5 bases from V and 4 bases from J, with 14 bases between. The CDR3 consists of 14 residues. Per germline, CDR1 SEHNR and CDR2 FQNEAQ (reference sequence). The CDR3 coding sequence is TGTGCCAGCAGCCTGGGCCCCGTGGGCTATGGCTACACCTTC. Its translation: CASSLGPVGYGYTF.

The chain recombines TRBV27 with TRBJ2-7; D possibly corresponds to TRBD2 (5 bases). V was trimmed by 0 bases and J by 2 bases, leaving 14 bases between them. The CDR3 loop spans 16 amino acids. In germline, CDR1 is MNHEY, CDR2 SMNVEV (reference sequence). The CDR3 loop is CASSLSRTSKTYEQYF. CDR3 DNA sequence: TGTGCCAGCAGTTTATCGAGAACTAGTAAAACCTACGAGCAGTACTTC.

The V call is TRBV5-1, the J call TRBJ2-7, with D maybe TRBD1 (6 bases). The CDR3 length is 14 residues. The germline gives CDR1 SGHRS, CDR2 YFSETQ. V gave up 2 bases and J gave up 2 bases, with 11 bases separating them. The CDR3 DNA reads TGCGCCAGCAGCTTCGTGGACAGACCCTACGAGCAGTACTTC. Translated, it gives CASSFVDRPYEQYF.

This clone was observed once. The V gene is TRBV9, the J gene TRBJ1-1; 9 nucleotides align to TRBD1. J lost 0 bases, V lost 4 bases, and 7 bases had no gene match. Germline-derived CDR1 and CDR2 are SGDLS and YYNGEE. The CDR3 is 16 amino acids. CDR3 coding DNA: TGTGCCAGCAGCATTGGGACAGGGCCTCTGAACACTGAAGCTTTCTTT. It translates to CASSIGTGPLNTEAFF. Full variable domain (rest looked up from reference TRBV9 and TRBJ1-1): DSGVTQTPKHLITATGQRVTLRCSPRSGDLSVYWYQQSLDQGLQFLIQYYNGEERAKGNILERFSAQQFPDLHSELNLSSLELGDSALYFCASSIGTGPLNTEAFFGQGTRLTVV.

The CDR3 loop reads CASSIRDRGFGNYGYTF. The CDR3 region has the DNA TGTGCCAGCTCAATCCGGGACAGGGGATTCGGTAACTATGGCTACACCTTC. The V call is TRBV18, the J call TRBJ1-2; 10 bases line up with TRBD1. The CDR3 totals 17 residues. With V trimmed by 5 bases and J by 1 base, 10 bases remained unmatched. The germline gives CDR1 KGHSH, CDR2 LQKENI. Looking up the rest from reference TRBV18 and TRBJ1-2 gives the full variable domain: NAGVMQNPRHLVRRRGQEARLRCSPMKGHSHVYWYRQLPEEGLKFMVYLQKENIIDESGMPKERFSAEFPKEGPSILRIQQVVRGDSAAYFCASSIRDRGFGNYGYTFGSGTRLTVV.

The J gene is TRBJ2-7, the V gene TRBV6-5, with 7 bases that match TRBD1. CDR1 is MNHEY, CDR2 SVGAGI, per germline. This CDR3 spans 14 amino acids. Losses at the gene ends were 0 bases for V and 3 bases for J; bases not matched to a gene: 2. CDR3 in DNA: TGTGCCAGCAGTTACTCCGGGACAGACTACGAGCAGTACTTC. Encoded protein: CASSYSGTDYEQYF.

Worth noting for this clone: Different DNA sequences within this sample yield the same CDR3. The chain carries TRBV28 and TRBJ1-1; 9 nucleotides agree with TRBD1. CDR1 and CDR2 (germline): MDHEN, SYDVKM. The CDR3 runs 16 residues. Trimming took 6 bases from V and 4 from J; bases not matched to a gene: 12. CDR3: CASSLRDRAWGTEAFF. CDR3 in DNA: TGTGCCAGCAGCTTGCGGGACAGGGCGTGGGGCACTGAAGCTTTCTTT.

V gene TRBV27 combines with J gene TRBJ2-3; no clear D gene. V was pared by 2 bases and J by 4 bases, with 4 bases between. CDR1 is MNHEY and CDR2 is SMNVEV in the germline V gene (reference sequence). The CDR3 is made up of 12 amino acids. CDR3 DNA sequence: TGTGCCAGCAGTTTAGGCCCAGATACGCAGTATTTT. Protein product: CASSLGPDTQYF.

The chain has TRBV28 and TRBJ1-2, with TRBD1 identical over 8 bases. With 6 bases clipped from V and 4 bases from J, the junction kept 4 bases outside the gene matches. The germline gives CDR1 MDHEN, CDR2 SYDVKM. The CDR3 is 13 residues long. The CDR3 sequence: CASRTTGGYGYTF. The CDR3 DNA is TGTGCCAGCAGGACAACAGGGGGCTATGGCTACACCTTC.

The chain uses TRBV4-1 and TRBJ1-4, with a possible D match to TRBD1 (5 bases). V lost 1 base and J 5 bases, leaving 26 bases between the germline ends. Germline CDR1 is MGHRA and CDR2 is YSYEKL. CDR3 length: 20 residues. CDR3 amino acids: CASSQAHRFGRGLLNEKLFF. CDR3 nucleotides: TGCGCCAGCAGCCAAGCCCATCGCTTCGGGAGGGGCCTTTTAAATGAAAAACTGTTTTTT.

The gene calls are TRBV6-4 and TRBJ2-7, with 12 positions matching TRBD2. V trimming: 0 bases; J trimming: 2 bases; junction bases outside the gene matches: 8. The CDR3 loop spans 18 amino acids. CDR1 MRHNA and CDR2 SNTAGT come from the germline V gene. The chain's CDR3 is CASSDSSAGLAGTYEQYF. CDR3 sequence (DNA): TGTGCCAGCAGTGACTCGTCCGCCGGACTAGCGGGGACCTACGAGCAGTACTTC.

The genes are TRBV7-8 and TRBJ2-3, with D tentatively TRBD2 (5 bases). V gave up 4 bases and J gave up 2 bases, with 10 bases separating them. Germline CDR1 reads SGHVS; CDR2 reads FQNEAQ. CDR3 size: 14 residues. The CDR3 spells CASSSRTDTDTQYF. The DNA of the CDR3 is TGTGCCAGCAGCTCGCGGACTGACACAGATACGCAGTATTTT.

The chain is built from TRBV29-1 and TRBJ2-7; TRBD2 is a possible D gene (5 bases). CDR3 length equals 11 residues. The V end was cut by 5 bases, the J end by 4 bases, with 9 bases between. Germline lookup yields CDR1 SQVTM and CDR2 ANQGSEA. The CDR3 DNA reads TGCAGCGTTTTCGAGGGATACGAGCAGTACTTC. It encodes CSVFEGYEQYF.

The V gene is TRBV6-1, the J gene TRBJ1-2; perhaps TRBD1 as D (6 bases). Germline-derived CDR1 and CDR2 are MNHNS and SASEGT. This CDR3 has 14 amino acids. Deletions cut 5 bases from V and 2 bases from J, with 12 bases between. The chain's CDR3 is CASSLVQGNYGYTF. In DNA, the CDR3 is TGTGCCAGCAGTCTCGTGCAGGGGAACTATGGCTACACCTTC.

The V call is TRBV4-1, the J call TRBJ2-7; D perhaps matches TRBD1 (5 bases). The CDR3 has 14 amino acids. V lost 1 base and J lost 1, with 8 bases in between. Germline CDR1 MGHRA, CDR2 YSYEKL. The CDR3, as DNA: TGCGCCAGCAGCCAAGTGGGGCAGTCCTACGAGCAGTACTTC. Translated: CASSQVGQSYEQYF.

The chain employs TRBV23-1 and TRBJ2-1, with 7 bases fitting TRBD2. TRBV23-1 belongs to the ORF category, with a function that is uncertain. V lost 6 bases to trimming and J lost 6 bases; unmatched junction nucleotides: 20. The CDR3 is 18 amino acids. The CDR3 region has the DNA TGCGCCAGCAGAGGGGTGCTAACCGGGAGGAATGAGTGCAATGAGCAGTTCTTC. This translates into CASRGVLTGRNECNEQFF.

This clone came up once. The gene calls are TRBV15 and TRBJ2-1, with 7 bases identical to TRBD1. The germline gives CDR1 LNHNV, CDR2 YYDKDF (reference sequence). Trimming removed 5 bases from V and 4 bases from J; junction bases left unmatched: 2. This CDR3 has 13 amino acids. The CDR3 region is CATSRQGYNEQFF. The CDR3 DNA reads TGTGCCACCAGCCGACAGGGTTACAATGAGCAGTTCTTC.

This chain connects TRBV30 to TRBJ1-2, with 7 bases aligning to TRBD1. V was clipped by 7 bases and J by 4 bases; unmatched bases: 12. The CDR3 has 14 residues. Germline CDR1 reads GTSNPN; CDR2 reads SVGIG (reference sequence). For the CDR3, the DNA is TGTGCCTCCAACAAGGGGGCGACTGGCTATGGCTACACCTTC. Amino acid sequence: CASNKGATGYGYTF.

This clone appeared a few times. The chain uses TRBV5-5 and TRBJ2-7; possible D gene TRBD1, 5 bases. V was shortened by 0 bases and J by 2 bases, with 9 bases between the two germline ends. This CDR3 is 14 amino acids long. Germline V CDR1 and CDR2: SGHKS, YYEKEE (reference sequence). The CDR3 region has the DNA TGTGCCAGCAGCTTGGTTCAGGGTACCTACGAGCAGTACTTC. Its protein is CASSLVQGTYEQYF.

The genes are TRBV18 and TRBJ2-2; D unresolved. V was shortened by 8 bases and J by 4 bases, with 8 bases between the two germline ends. Germline values: CDR1 KGHSH, CDR2 LQKENI. This CDR3 has 12 amino acids. In DNA form, the CDR3 reads TGTGCCAGCACTACGCCCACCGGGGAGCTGTTTTTT. It translates to CASTTPTGELFF.

The gene calls are TRBV5-6 and TRBJ1-5; 12 nucleotides agree with TRBD1. Per the germline V gene, CDR1 is SGHDT and CDR2 is YYEEEE. CDR3 size: 19 residues. J was trimmed by 1 base and V by 0 bases; bases with no gene match: 8. The DNA for the CDR3 is TGTGCCAGCAGCTTGGCGGGACAGGGGGCATATACGAGCAATCAGCCCCAGCATTTT. Its protein product is CASSLAGQGAYTSNQPQHF.

This clone was counted once. The J gene is TRBJ1-5, the V gene TRBV27; D remains unclear. V lost 7 bases, J lost 0 bases, and 13 bases lay in between. This CDR3 spans 15 amino acids. Germline lookup yields CDR1 MNHEY and CDR2 SMNVEV (reference sequence). The CDR3 nucleotides are TGTGCCAGCATGGCCATAACCTTTAGCAATCAGCCCCAGCATTTT. It is translated as CASMAITFSNQPQHF.